This TCR beta chain was captured in a study of blood T cell repertoires in COVID-19. Study at large: The study drew acute and convalescent COVID-19 samples from the United States, Italy and Spain. T cells, B-cell-depleted T cells, or PBMCs supplied cDNA or gDNA.

CDR3 length equals 15 residues. V lost 0 bases and J lost 2, with 10 bases in between. Looked up from germline, CDR1 is SGHRS and CDR2 is YFSETQ. Authors' data handling: Amplification of reference gene primers provided the estimated nucleated cell counts. Sequencing used immunoSEQ multiplex PCR; TCRdb keeps in-frame clones, though not all of them. From that table come the V and J calls and clone size; the DNA was used to work out D and trimming. This sample has 650,000 to 800,000 clones, with 80% to 90% found just once. The sequenced sample was peripheral blood. This sequence originates from a woman in her late teens or twenties with acute or convalescent COVID-19. The chain combines TRBV5-1 with TRBJ2-3; TRBD2 is a possible D gene (7 bases). This CDR3 reads CASSLDGGPTDTQYF. Written as DNA, the CDR3 is TGCGCCAGCAGCTTGGACGGGGGGCCCACAGATACGCAGTATTTT.